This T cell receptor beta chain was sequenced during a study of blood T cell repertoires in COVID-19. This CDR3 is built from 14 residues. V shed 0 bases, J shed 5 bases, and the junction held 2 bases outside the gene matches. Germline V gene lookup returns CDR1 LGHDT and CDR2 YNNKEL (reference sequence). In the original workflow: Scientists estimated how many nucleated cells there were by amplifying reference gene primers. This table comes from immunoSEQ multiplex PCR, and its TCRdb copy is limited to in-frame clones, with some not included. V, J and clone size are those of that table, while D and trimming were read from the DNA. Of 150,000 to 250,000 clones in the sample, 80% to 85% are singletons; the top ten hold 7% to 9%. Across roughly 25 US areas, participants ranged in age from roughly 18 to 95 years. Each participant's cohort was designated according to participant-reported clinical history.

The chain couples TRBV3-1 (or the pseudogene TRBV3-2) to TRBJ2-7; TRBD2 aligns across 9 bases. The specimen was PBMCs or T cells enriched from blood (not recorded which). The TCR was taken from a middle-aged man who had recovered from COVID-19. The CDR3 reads CASSQEASGDEQYF. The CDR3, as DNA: TGTGCCAGCAGCCAAGAAGCTAGCGGGGACGAGCAGTACTTC.